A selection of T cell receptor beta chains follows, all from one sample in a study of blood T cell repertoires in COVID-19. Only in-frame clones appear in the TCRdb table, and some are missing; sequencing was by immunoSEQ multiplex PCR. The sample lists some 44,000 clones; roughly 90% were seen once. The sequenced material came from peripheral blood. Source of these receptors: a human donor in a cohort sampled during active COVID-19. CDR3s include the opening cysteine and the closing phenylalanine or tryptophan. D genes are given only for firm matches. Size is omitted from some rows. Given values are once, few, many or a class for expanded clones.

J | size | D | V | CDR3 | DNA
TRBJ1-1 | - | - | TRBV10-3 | CAIRGTDGRNTEAFF | TGTGCCATCAGGGGAACAGACGGGAGGAACACTGAAGCTTTCTTT
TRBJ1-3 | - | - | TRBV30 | CAWSGLSGNTIYF | TGTGCCTGGAGTGGTCTCTCTGGAAACACCATATATTTT
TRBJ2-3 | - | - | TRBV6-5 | CASRPPGLDTQYF | TGTGCCAGCAGACCCCCGGGACTAGATACGCAGTATTTT
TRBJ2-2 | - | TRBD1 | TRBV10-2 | CASSGAQGANTGELFF | TGCGCCAGCAGTGGCGCGCAGGGGGCAAACACCGGGGAGCTGTTTTTT
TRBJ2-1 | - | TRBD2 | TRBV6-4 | CASSPHGTSGNNEQFF | TGTGCCAGCAGCCCACACGGGACTAGCGGAAACAATGAGCAGTTCTTC
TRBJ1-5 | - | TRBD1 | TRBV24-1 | CATSDPGTGSIQPQHF | TGTGCCACCAGTGACCCTGGGACAGGGTCGATTCAGCCCCAGCATTTT
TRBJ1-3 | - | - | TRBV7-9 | CASSWMIPTGPSGNTIYF | TGTGCCAGCAGCTGGATGATCCCGACAGGTCCCTCTGGAAACACCATATATTTT
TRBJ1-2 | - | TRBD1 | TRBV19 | CASSQDRFGGYTF | TGTGCCAGTAGTCAGGACAGGTTCGGTGGCTACACCTTC
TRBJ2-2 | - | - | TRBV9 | CASSVGVGSNTGELFF | TGTGCCAGCAGCGTAGGGGTGGGCAGTAACACCGGGGAGCTGTTTTTT
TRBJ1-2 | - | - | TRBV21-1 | CASSKKPGTEGYTF | TGTGCCAGCAGCAAGAAGCCGGGGACAGAGGGCTACACCTTC
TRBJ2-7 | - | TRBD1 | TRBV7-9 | CASSLALGTGPHEQYF | TGTGCCAGCAGCTTAGCGCTAGGGACAGGGCCCCACGAGCAGTACTTC
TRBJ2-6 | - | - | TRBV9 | CASSVQGGSGANVLTF | TGTGCCAGCAGCGTACAGGGAGGATCCGGGGCCAACGTCCTGACTTTC
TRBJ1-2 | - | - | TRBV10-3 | CAISGGRGNYGYTF | TGTGCCATCAGTGGAGGCAGAGGCAACTATGGCTACACCTTC
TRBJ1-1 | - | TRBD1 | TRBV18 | CASSPRTGGFNTEAFF | TGTGCCAGCTCACCAAGGACAGGGGGCTTCAACACTGAAGCTTTCTTT
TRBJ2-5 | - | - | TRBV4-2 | CASSQVSQKTQYF | TGTGCCAGCAGCCAAGTTTCCCAGAAGACCCAGTACTTC
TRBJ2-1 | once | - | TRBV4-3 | CASSQATSSYNEQFF | TGCGCCAGCAGCCAAGCTACGAGCTCCTACAATGAGCAGTTCTTC
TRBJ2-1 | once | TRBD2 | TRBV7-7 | CASSKRLAGGNEQFF | TGTGCTAGCAGCAAGAGACTAGCGGGGGGGAATGAGCAGTTCTTC
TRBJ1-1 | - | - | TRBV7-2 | CASSFFHRGVFEAFF | TGTGCCAGCAGCTTCTTCCACCGGGGGGTCTTTGAAGCTTTCTTT
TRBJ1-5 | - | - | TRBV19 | CASSIGREPQHF | TGTGCCAGTAGTATCGGGCGGGAGCCCCAGCATTTT
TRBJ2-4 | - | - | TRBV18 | CASSKMWERDIQYF | TGTGCCAGCTCAAAAATGTGGGAGAGGGACATTCAGTACTTC
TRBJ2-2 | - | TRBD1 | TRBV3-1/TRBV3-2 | CASSQDRGVNRELFF | TGTGCCAGCAGCCAGGACAGGGGAGTAAACCGGGAGCTGTTTTTT
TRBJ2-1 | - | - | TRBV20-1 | CSAAQPGEQFF | TGCAGTGCTGCCCAACCGGGTGAGCAGTTCTTC
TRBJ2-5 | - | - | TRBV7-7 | CASSKGVGETQYF | TGTGCCAGCAGTAAGGGGGTAGGGGAGACCCAGTACTTC
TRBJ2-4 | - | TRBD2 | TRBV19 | CASSTGGTIKNIQYF | TGTGCCAGTAGTACCGGGGGGACCATCAAAAACATTCAGTACTTC
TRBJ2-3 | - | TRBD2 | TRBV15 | CATSPNGRGDTQYF | TGTGCCACCAGCCCAAACGGGAGGGGAGATACGCAGTATTTT
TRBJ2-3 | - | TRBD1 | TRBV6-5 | CASSLTGLNTQYF | TGTGCCAGCAGTTTGACAGGGTTGAATACGCAGTATTTT
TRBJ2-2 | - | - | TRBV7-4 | CASSSGIGVGPGELFF | TGTGCCAGCAGCTCAGGGATAGGTGTTGGACCCGGGGAGCTGTTTTTT
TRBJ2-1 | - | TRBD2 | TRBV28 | CASSGGGSSYNEQFF | TGTGCCAGCAGCGGGGGGGGGAGCTCCTACAATGAGCAGTTCTTC
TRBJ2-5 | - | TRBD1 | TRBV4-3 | CASSQARTGGRTGTQYF | TGCGCCAGCAGCCAAGCAAGGACAGGGGGTAGGACGGGGACCCAGTACTTC
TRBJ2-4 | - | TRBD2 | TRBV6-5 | CASSRRGANKNIQYF | TGTGCCAGCAGTAGGCGGGGGGCCAACAAAAACATTCAGTACTTC
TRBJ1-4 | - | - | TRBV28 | CASSGQWEKLFF | TGTGCCAGCAGTGGGCAGTGGGAAAAACTGTTTTTT
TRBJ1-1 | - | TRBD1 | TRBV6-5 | CASSFPPTGGGTEAFF | TGTGCCAGCAGTTTTCCTCCTACAGGGGGCGGCACTGAAGCTTTCTTT
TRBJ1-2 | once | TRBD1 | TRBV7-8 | CASSLGPTGTYGYTF | TGTGCCAGCAGCTTAGGCCCGACAGGGACCTATGGCTACACCTTC
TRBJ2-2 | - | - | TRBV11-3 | CASSSSRRSANTGELFF | TGTGCCAGCAGTTCGTCGCGGAGGTCCGCGAACACCGGGGAGCTGTTTTTT
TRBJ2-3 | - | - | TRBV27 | CASRPKSVGTDTQYF | TGTGCCAGCAGACCGAAATCAGTCGGCACAGATACGCAGTATTTT
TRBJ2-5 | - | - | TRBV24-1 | CATSDPRAGDNQETQYF | TGTGCCACCAGTGACCCCCGGGCGGGGGACAATCAAGAGACCCAGTACTTC
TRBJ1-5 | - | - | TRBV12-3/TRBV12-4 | CASSWTANQPQHF | TGTGCCAGCAGTTGGACAGCAAATCAGCCCCAGCATTTT
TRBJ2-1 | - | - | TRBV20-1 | CSASEWESNEQFF | TGCAGTGCTAGTGAGTGGGAGAGCAATGAGCAGTTCTTC
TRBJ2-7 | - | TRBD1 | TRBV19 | CASSTGTGFKTYEQYF | TGTGCCAGTAGTACAGGGACAGGGTTCAAGACCTACGAGCAGTACTTC
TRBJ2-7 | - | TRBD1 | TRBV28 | CASSSSGQGMGEQYF | TGTGCCAGCAGTTCATCGGGACAGGGTATGGGGGAGCAGTACTTC
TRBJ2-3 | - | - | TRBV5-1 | CASSLLSSSTDTQYF | TGCGCCAGCAGCTTGCTAAGTTCGAGCACAGATACGCAGTATTTT
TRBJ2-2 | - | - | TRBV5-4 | CASSLPGVSTGELFF | TGTGCCAGCAGCTTGCCCGGGGTCAGCACCGGGGAGCTGTTTTTT
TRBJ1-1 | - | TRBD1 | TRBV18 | CASSPRNRGRGGTEAFF | TGTGCCAGCTCACCGCGAAACAGGGGGCGAGGTGGCACTGAAGCTTTCTTT
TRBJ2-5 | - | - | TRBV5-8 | CASSLYSVQETQYF | TGTGCCAGCAGCTTATATTCGGTCCAAGAGACCCAGTACTTC
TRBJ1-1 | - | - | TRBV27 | CASSFSGENTEAFF | TGTGCCAGCAGTTTTTCCGGGGAGAACACTGAAGCTTTCTTT
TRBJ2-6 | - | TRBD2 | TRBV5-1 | CASRPGLALSGANVLTF | TGCGCCAGCCGACCGGGACTAGCCCTATCTGGGGCCAACGTCCTGACTTTC
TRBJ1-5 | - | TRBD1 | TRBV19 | CASSRDRGTMGNQPQHF | TGTGCCAGTAGTAGGGACAGGGGAACTATGGGCAATCAGCCCCAGCATTTT
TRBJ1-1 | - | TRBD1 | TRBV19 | CASSEDRAASAFF | TGTGCCAGTAGTGAGGACAGGGCCGCGTCAGCTTTCTTT
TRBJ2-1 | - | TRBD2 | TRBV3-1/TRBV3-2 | CASSPQAGAPSSYNEQFF | TGTGCCAGCAGCCCTCAAGCGGGGGCCCCGAGCTCCTACAATGAGCAGTTCTTC
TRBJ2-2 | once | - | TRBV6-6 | CASSHRANTGELFF | TGTGCCAGCAGCCACAGGGCGAACACCGGGGAGCTGTTTTTT
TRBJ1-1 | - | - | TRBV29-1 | CSVESGGHGDTEAFF | TGCAGCGTTGAAAGCGGGGGGCACGGGGACACTGAAGCTTTCTTT
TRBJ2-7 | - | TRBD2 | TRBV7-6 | CASSLRTSATYEQYF | TGTGCCAGCAGCCTAAGGACTAGCGCAACCTACGAGCAGTACTTC
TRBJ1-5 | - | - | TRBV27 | CASSLSGGRGVQPQHF | TGTGCCAGCAGTTTATCGGGAGGGAGGGGTGTACAGCCCCAGCATTTT
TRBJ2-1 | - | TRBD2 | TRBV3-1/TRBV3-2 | CASSPRRTSGVEQFF | TGTGCCAGCAGCCCCAGAAGGACTAGCGGGGTTGAGCAGTTCTTC
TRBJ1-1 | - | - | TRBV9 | CASSVARGTEAFF | TGTGCCAGCAGCGTAGCCAGGGGCACTGAAGCTTTCTTT